This T cell receptor beta chain was sequenced during a study of blood T cells in healthy people across ages. This clonotype occurred a few times. Alongside a J-beta primer mix, a sample-barcoded 5' primer served in a second PCR lasting about 7 to 11 cycles. TCRdb analysed the 5' RACE reads with MiXCR anew, one entry per CDR3 protein. The sample shows under 2,000,000 distinct CDR3 sequences, 49% of them seen only once. This TCR derives from a woman aged 40 to 50 in good health. The specimen was blood.

CDR3: CASSLVQGVSYGYTF. CDR3 in DNA: TGTGCCAGCAGCTTAGTACAGGGGGTTAGCTATGGCTACACCTTC. This sequence joins TRBV7-2 and TRBJ1-2, with 8 bases that match TRBD1. The CDR3 is 15 amino acids. The V gene's germline CDR1 is SGHTA and CDR2 FQGNSA. With 1 base clipped from V and 4 bases from J, the junction kept 5 bases outside the gene matches.